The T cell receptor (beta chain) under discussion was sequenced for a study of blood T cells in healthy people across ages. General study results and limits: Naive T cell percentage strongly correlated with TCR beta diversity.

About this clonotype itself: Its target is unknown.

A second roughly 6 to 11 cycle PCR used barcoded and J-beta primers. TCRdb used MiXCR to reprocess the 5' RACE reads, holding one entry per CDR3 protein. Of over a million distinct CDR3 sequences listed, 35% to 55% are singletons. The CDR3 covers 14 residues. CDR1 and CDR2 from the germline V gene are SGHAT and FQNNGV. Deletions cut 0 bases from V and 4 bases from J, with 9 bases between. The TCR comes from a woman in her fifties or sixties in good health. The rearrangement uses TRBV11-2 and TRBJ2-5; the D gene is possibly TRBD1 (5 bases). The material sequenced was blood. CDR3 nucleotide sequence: TGTGCCAGCAGCTTAGATTGGCAGGGAGAGACCCAGTACTTC. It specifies CASSLDWQGETQYF.